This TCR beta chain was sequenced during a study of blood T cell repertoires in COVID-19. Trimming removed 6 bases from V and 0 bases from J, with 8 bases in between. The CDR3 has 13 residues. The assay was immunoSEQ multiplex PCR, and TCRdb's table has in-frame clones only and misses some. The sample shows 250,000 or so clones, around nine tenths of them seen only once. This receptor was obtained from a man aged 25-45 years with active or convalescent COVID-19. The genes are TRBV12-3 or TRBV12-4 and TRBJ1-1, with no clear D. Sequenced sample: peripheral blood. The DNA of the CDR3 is TGTGCCAGCAGCCACAGTATGAACACTGAAGCTTTCTTT. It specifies CASSHSMNTEAFF.